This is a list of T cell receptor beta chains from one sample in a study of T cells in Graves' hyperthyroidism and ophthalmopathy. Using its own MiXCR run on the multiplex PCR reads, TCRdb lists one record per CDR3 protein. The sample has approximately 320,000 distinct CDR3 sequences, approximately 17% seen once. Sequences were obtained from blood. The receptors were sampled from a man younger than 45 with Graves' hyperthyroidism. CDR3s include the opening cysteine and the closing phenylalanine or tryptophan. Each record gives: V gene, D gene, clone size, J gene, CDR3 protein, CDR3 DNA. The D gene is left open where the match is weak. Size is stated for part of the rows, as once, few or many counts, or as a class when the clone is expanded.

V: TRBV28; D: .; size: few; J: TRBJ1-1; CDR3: CASSPLAMSYSTEAFF; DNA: TGTGCCAGCAGTCCCTTGGCGATGTCATACTCCACTGAAGCTTTCTTT
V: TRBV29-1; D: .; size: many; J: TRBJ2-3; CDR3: CSVIPSGTDTQYF; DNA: TGCAGCGTTATTCCCTCGGGGACAGATACGCAGTATTTT
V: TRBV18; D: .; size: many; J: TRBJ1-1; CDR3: CASSPGAQGTEAFF; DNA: TGTGCCAGCTCCCCCGGGGCTCAGGGCACTGAAGCTTTCTTT
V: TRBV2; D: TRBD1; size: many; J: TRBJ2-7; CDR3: CASSYWDRTNEQYF; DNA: TGTGCCAGCAGTTATTGGGACAGGACGAACGAGCAGTACTTC
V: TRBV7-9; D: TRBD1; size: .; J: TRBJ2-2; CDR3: CASSPAGTVNTGELFF; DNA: TGTGCCAGCAGCCCGGCTGGGACAGTAAACACCGGGGAGCTGTTTTTT
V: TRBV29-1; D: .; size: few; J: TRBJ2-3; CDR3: CSVEEGLLGDTQYF; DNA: TGCAGCGTTGAAGAGGGACTTCTTGGAGATACGCAGTATTTT
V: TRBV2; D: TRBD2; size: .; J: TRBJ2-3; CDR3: CASNPGGADTQYF; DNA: TGTGCCAGCAACCCGGGAGGGGCAGATACGCAGTATTTT
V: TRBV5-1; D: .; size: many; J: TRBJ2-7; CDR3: CASSLVGPSHYEQYF; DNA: TGCGCCAGCAGCTTGGTTGGGCCTTCTCACTACGAGCAGTACTTC
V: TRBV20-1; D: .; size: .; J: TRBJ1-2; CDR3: CSAQGQANYGYTF; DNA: TGCAGTGCCCAGGGACAAGCTAACTATGGCTACACCTTC
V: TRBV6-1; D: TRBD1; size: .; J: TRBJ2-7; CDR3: CASSLKGANDEQYF; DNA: TGTGCCAGCAGTTTGAAGGGGGCCAATGACGAGCAGTACTTC
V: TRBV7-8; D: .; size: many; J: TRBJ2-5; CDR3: CASTAFRVPETQYF; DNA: TGTGCCAGCACCGCCTTTCGGGTCCCTGAGACCCAGTACTTC
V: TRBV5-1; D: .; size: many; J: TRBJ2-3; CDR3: CASSLTPTDTQYF; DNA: TGCGCCAGCAGCTTGACTCCCACAGATACGCAGTATTTT
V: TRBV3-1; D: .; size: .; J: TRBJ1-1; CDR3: CASSQEGLWTAANTEAFF; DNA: TGTGCCAGCAGCCAAGAGGGTCTTTGGACAGCCGCTAACACTGAAGCTTTCTTT
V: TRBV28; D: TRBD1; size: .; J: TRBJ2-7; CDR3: CASSPTGFYEQYF; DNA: TGTGCCAGCAGCCCGACAGGGTTTTACGAGCAGTACTTC
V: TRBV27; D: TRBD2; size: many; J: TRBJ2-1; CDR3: CASSHQGLAGGDNEQFF; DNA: TGTGCCAGCAGTCACCAGGGACTAGCGGGAGGGGACAATGAGCAGTTCTTC
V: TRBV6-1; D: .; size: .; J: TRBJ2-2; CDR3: CASSKGGGFVGTGELFF; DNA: TGTGCCAGCAGCAAAGGGGGGGGCTTCGTTGGCACCGGGGAGCTGTTTTTT
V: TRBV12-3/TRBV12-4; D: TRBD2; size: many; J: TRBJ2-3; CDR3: CASNTLAGASTDTQYF; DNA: TGTGCCAGCAATACACTAGCGGGAGCAAGCACAGATACGCAGTATTTT
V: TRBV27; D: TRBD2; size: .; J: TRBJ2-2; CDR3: CASSFSGRNTGELFF; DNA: TGTGCCAGCAGTTTTAGCGGGAGAAACACCGGGGAGCTGTTTTTT
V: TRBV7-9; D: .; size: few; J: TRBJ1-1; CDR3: CASSPYAEAFF; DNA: TGTGCCAGCAGCCCCTACGCTGAAGCTTTCTTT
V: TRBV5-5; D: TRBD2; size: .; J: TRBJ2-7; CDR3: CASSGGRGSHEQYF; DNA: TGTGCCAGCAGCGGGGGGAGGGGCTCGCACGAGCAGTACTTC
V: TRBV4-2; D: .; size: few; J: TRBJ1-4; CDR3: CASSVDKGFEKLFF; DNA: TGTGCCAGCAGCGTCGACAAAGGGTTCGAAAAACTGTTTTTT
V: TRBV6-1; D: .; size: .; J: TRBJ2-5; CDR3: CASSGLNQETQYF; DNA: TGTGCCAGCAGTGGCCTGAACCAAGAGACCCAGTACTTC
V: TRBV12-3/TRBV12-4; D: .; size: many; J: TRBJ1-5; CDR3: CASSFWGTAQPQHF; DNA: TGTGCCAGCAGTTTCTGGGGAACGGCGCAGCCCCAGCATTTT
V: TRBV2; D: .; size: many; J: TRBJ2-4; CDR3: CASSAVKGRDFIQYF; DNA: TGTGCCAGCAGTGCGGTCAAGGGGCGCGATTTCATTCAGTACTTC
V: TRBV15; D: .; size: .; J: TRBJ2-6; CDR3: CATSREHGRDVLTF; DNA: TGTGCCACCAGCAGAGAACATGGGAGAGACGTCCTGACTTTC
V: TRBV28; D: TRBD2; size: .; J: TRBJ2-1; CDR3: CASTRTSGSLYNEQFF; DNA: TGTGCCAGCACTAGGACTAGCGGGAGTCTGTACAATGAGCAGTTCTTC
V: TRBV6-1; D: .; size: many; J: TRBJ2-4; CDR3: CASTPPALAKNIQYF; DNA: TGTGCCAGCACCCCTCCGGCTTTAGCCAAAAACATTCAGTACTTC
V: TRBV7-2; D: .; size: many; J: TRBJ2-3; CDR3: CASSLAPTRRVATDTQYF; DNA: TGTGCCAGCAGCTTAGCACCTACTAGAAGGGTCGCCACAGATACGCAGTATTTT
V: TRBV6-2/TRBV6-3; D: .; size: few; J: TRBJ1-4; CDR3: CASSYVQGEKLFF; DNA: TGTGCCAGCAGTTACGTCCAGGGTGAAAAACTGTTTTTT
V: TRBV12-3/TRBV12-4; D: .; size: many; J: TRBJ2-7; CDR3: CASSFGVSLYEQYF; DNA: TGTGCCAGCAGTTTCGGAGTCTCTCTCTACGAGCAGTACTTC